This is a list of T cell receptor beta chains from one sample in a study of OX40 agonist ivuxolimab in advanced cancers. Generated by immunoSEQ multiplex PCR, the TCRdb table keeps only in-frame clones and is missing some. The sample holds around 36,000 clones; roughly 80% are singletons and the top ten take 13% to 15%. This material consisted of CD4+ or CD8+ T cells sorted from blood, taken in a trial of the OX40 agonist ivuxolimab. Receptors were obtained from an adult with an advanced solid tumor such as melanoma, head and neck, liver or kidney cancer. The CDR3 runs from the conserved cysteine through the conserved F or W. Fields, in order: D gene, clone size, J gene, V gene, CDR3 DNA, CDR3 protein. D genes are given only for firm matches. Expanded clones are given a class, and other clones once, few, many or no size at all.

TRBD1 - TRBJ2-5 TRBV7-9 TGTGCCAGCAGCTCACAGGGGCTGGAGACCCAGTACTTC CASSSQGLETQYF
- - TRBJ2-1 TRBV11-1 TGTGCCAGCAGCCCCGATAGGGTAGCAACCTACAATGAGCAGTTCTTC CASSPDRVATYNEQFF
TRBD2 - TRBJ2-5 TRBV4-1 TGCGCCAGCAGCCAACTGGGTAGCGGGGAAAAGACCCAGTACTTC CASSQLGSGEKTQYF
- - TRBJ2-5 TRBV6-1 TGTGCCAGCAGTAGAGGGCAGCTTAAAGAGACCCAGTACTTC CASSRGQLKETQYF
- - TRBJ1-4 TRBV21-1 TGTGCCAGCAGCAAAGTGAGGGAAGCAACTAATGAAAAACTGTTTTTT CASSKVREATNEKLFF
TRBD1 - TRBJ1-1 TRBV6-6 TGTGCCAGCAGTAAACAGGGGGAAGGGGGAGCTTTCTTT CASSKQGEGGAFF
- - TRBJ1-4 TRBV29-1 TGCAGCGCCAGGGGATACGATGAAAAACTGTTTTTT CSARGYDEKLFF
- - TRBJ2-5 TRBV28 TGTGCCAGCATGTTACCGGGTACGACCCAGTACTTC CASMLPGTTQYF
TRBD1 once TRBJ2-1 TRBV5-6 TGTGCCAGCAGCGGGACAGGGGGCTACAATGAGCAGTTCTTC CASSGTGGYNEQFF
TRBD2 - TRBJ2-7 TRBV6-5 TGTGCCAGCAACCTCGGGGGGAGCTCCTACGAGCAGTACTTC CASNLGGSSYEQYF
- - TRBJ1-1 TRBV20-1 TGCAGTGCTAGGGCCCAAGAAGCTTTCTTT CSARAQEAFF
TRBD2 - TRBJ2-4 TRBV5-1 TGCGCCAGCAGCTTGGTAGTAGCGGGGGGAAACATTCAGTACTTC CASSLVVAGGNIQYF
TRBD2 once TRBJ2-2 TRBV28 TGTGCCAGCAGGAGGCTAGCGGTGAACACCGGGGAGCTGTTTTTT CASRRLAVNTGELFF
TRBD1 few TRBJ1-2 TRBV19 TGTGCCAGTAGTTTCACAGGGGGTGACGGCTACACCTTC CASSFTGGDGYTF
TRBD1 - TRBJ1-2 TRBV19 TGTGCCAGTGGGGGACAGGGCAGGCCTGGCTACACCTTC CASGGQGRPGYTF
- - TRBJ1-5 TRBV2 TGTGCCAGCAGTGGAGATGGCAATCAGCCCCAGCATTTT CASSGDGNQPQHF
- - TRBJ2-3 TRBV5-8 TGTGCCAGCAGATACTTGAGCGCAGGAGCAGATACGCAGTATTTT CASRYLSAGADTQYF
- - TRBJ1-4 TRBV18 TGTGCCAGCTCACCAAGCACTACTAATGAAAAACTGTTTTTT CASSPSTTNEKLFF
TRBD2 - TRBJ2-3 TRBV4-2 TGTGCCAGCAGCCAAGACAGGAGTAGCGGGAGCACAGATACGCAGTATTTT CASSQDRSSGSTDTQYF
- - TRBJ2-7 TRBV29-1 TGCAGCGTAGCCACAGGGATGGACTCCTACGAGCAGTACTTC CSVATGMDSYEQYF
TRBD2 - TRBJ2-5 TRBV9 TGTGCCAGCAGCGTAGGGGCGGGGGAGGTGGAGACCCAGTACTTC CASSVGAGEVETQYF
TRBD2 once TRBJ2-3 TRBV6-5 TGTGCCAGCACCCGGACTAGCGGAGTTACAGATACGCAGTATTTT CASTRTSGVTDTQYF
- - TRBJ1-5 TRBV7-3 TGTGCCAGCAGCTTCGCGGACAGTAATCAGCCCCAGCATTTT CASSFADSNQPQHF